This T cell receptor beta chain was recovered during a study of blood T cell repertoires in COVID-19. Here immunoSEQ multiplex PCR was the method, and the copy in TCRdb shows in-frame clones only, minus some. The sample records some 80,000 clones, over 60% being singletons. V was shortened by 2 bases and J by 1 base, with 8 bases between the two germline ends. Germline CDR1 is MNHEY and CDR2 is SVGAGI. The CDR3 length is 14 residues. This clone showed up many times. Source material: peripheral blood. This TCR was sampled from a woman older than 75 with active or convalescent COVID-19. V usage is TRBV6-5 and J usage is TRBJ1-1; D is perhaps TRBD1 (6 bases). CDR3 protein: CASSYGGPNTEAFF. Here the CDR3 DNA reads TGTGCCAGCAGTTACGGGGGCCCGAACACTGAAGCTTTCTTT.